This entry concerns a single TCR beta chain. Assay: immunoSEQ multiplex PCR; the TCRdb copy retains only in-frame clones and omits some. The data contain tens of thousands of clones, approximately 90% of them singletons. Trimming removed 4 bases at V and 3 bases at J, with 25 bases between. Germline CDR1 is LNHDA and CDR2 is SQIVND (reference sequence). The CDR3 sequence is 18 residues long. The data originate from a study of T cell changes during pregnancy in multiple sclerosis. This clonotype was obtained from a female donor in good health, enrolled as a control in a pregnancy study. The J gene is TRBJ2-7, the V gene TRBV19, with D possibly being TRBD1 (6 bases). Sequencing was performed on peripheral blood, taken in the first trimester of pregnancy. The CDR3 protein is CASSKSPRVGGPGYEQYF. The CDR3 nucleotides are TGTGCCAGTAGTAAGTCCCCCCGGGTTGGGGGCCCAGGCTACGAGCAGTACTTC.